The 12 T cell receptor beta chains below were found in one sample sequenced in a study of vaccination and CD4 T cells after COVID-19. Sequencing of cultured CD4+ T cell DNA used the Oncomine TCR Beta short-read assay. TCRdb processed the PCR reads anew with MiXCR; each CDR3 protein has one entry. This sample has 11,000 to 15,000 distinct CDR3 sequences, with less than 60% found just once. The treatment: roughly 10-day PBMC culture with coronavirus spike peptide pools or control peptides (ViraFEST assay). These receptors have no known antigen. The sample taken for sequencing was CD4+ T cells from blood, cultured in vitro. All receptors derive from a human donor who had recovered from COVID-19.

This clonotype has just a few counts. CDR3 region: CSARPPGQGKHGYTF. For the CDR3, the DNA is TGCAGTGCTAGACCCCCTGGACAGGGAAAACATGGCTACACCTTC. The rearrangement joins TRBV20-1 to TRBJ1-2; 8 bases match TRBD1. Trimming cost V 2 bases and J 6 bases; bases outside gene matches: 11. CDR3 length: 15 amino acids. Germline assignment: CDR1 DFQATT and CDR2 SNEGSKA (reference sequence).

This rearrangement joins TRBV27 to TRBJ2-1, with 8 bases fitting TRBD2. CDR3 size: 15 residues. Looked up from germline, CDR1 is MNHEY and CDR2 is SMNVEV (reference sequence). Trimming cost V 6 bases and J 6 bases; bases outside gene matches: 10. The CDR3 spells CASRVRSGSGNEQFF. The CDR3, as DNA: TGTGCCAGCAGAGTGAGAAGCGGGAGTGGCAATGAGCAGTTCTTC.

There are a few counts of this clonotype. CDR3 in amino acids: CSAQTLTGTYEQYF. CDR3 nucleotide sequence: TGCAGTGCCCAGACCCTGACGGGAACCTACGAGCAGTACTTC. The chain couples TRBV20-1 to TRBJ2-7, with D possibly being TRBD2 (5 bases). Germline CDR1 is DFQATT and CDR2 is SNEGSKA (reference sequence). The V end lost 6 bases, the J end lost 2 bases, and 17 bases lay between the germline ends. This CDR3 is built from 14 residues.

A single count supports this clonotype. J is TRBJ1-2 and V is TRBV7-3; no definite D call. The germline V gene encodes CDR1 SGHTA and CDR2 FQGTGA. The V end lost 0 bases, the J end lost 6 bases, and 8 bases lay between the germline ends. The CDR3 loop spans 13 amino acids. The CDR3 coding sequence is TGTGCCAGCAGCTTAACAGGGAGAAATGGCTACACCTTC. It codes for CASSLTGRNGYTF.

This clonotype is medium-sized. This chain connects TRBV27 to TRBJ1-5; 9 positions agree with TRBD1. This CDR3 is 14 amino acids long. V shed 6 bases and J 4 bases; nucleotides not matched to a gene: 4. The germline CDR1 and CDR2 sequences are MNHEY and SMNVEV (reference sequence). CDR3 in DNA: TGTGCCAGCAGCATTGACAGGGGGAATCAGCCCCAGCATTTT. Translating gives CASSIDRGNQPQHF.

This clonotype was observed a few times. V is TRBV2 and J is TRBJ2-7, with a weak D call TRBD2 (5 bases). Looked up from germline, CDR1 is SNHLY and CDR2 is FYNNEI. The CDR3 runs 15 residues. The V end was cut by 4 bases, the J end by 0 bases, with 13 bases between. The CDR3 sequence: CASSGPAASSYEQYF. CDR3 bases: TGTGCCAGCAGTGGGCCAGCGGCAAGCTCCTACGAGCAGTACTTC.

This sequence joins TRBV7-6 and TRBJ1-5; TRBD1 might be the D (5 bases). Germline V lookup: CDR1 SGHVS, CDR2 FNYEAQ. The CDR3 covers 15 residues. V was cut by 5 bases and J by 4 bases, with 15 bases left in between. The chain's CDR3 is CASSPRQGCNQPQHF. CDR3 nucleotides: TGTGCCAGCAGCCCACGCCAGGGATGTAATCAGCCCCAGCATTTT. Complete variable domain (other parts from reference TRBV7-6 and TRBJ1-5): GAGVSQSPRYKVTKRGQDVALRCDPISGHVSLYWYRQALGQGPEFLTYFNYEAQQDKSGLPNDRFSAERPEGSISTLTIQRTEQRDSAMYRCASSPRQGCNQPQHFGDGTRLSIL.

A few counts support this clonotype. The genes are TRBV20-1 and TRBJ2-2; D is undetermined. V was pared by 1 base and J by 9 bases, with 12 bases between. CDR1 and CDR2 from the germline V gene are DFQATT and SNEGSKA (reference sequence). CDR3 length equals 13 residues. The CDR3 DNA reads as TGCAGTGCTAGAGTACACCACGACCGGGAGCTGTTTTTT. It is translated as CSARVHHDRELFF.

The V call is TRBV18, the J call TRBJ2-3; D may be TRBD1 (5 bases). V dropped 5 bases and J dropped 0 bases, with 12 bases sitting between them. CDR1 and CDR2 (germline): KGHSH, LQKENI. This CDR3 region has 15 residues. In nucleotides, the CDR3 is TGTGCCAGCTCATCGACAGCAGCTAGCACAGATACGCAGTATTTT. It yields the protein CASSSTAASTDTQYF.

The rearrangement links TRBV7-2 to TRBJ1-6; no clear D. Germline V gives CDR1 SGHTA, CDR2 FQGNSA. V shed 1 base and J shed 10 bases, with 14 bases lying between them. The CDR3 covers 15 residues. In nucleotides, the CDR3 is TGTGCCAGCAGCTTAGAGGGTGGGCGGGTCTCACCCCTCCACTTT. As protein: CASSLEGGRVSPLHF.

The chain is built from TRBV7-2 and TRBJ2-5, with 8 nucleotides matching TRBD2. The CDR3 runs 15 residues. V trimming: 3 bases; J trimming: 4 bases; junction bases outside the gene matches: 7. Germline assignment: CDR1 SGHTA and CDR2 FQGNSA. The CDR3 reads CASSLGNRGGETQYF. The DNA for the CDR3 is TGTGCCAGCAGCTTGGGCAACCGGGGGGGAGAGACCCAGTACTTC.

CDR3 residues: CSATPGNQPQHF. CDR3 coding DNA: TGCAGTGCCACGCCAGGGAATCAGCCCCAGCATTTT. The rearrangement joins TRBV20-1 to TRBJ1-5, with D perhaps TRBD1 (5 bases). This CDR3 has 12 amino acids. V lost 6 bases and J 4 bases, leaving 10 bases between the germline ends. Germline loops: CDR1 DFQATT, CDR2 SNEGSKA (reference sequence).